This is a list of T cell receptor beta chains from one sample in a study of CD8+ T cells in alopecia areata. Generated by immunoSEQ multiplex PCR, the TCRdb table keeps only in-frame clones and is missing some. The table records more than 150,000 clones, approximately 51% of them present only once. Sequencing was performed on CD8+ T cells sorted from blood, taken around week 54, from a patient treated with tofacitinib. The receptors derive from a human donor with alopecia areata. Each CDR3 is given with its conserved first and last residue. D genes are given only for firm matches. Rows give clone size only sometimes, using once, few, many, or a class for an expanded clone.

d_call | j_call | clone_size | v_call | cdr3_nt | cdr3_aa
. | TRBJ1-6 | . | TRBV27 | TGTGCCAGCAGTTTCCTCCCACTACAGGCCTCCTATAATTCACCCCTCCACTTT | CASSFLPLQASYNSPLHF
TRBD1 | TRBJ2-3 | . | TRBV4-1 | TGCGCCAGCAGCCACCGACAGGGGGCAGGTACAGATACGCAGTATTTT | CASSHRQGAGTDTQYF
. | TRBJ1-1 | . | TRBV11-2 | TGTGCCAGCAGCTTAGCCCCAGGGCCTGAAGCTTTCTTT | CASSLAPGPEAFF
TRBD2 | TRBJ2-3 | . | TRBV15 | TGTGCCACCAGCAGAGAGGCTAGCGGAGCTGGAGATACGCAGTATTTT | CATSREASGAGDTQYF
. | TRBJ1-2 | . | TRBV7-9 | TGTGCCAGCAGCTTTAACTTTCGTGTGAACTATGGCTACACCTTC | CASSFNFRVNYGYTF
. | TRBJ2-7 | . | TRBV5-1 | TGCGCCAGCAGCTTGGAAATAGCGGCTTCCTACGAGCAGTACTTC | CASSLEIAASYEQYF
. | TRBJ1-1 | . | TRBV6-6 | TGTGCCAGCAGTTACTTCCAGGGAGGGGACACTGAAGCTTTCTTT | CASSYFQGGDTEAFF
. | TRBJ2-4 | . | TRBV6-5 | TGTGCCAGCAGGACCAGTCGGGGCCCCCAAAACATTCAGTACTTC | CASRTSRGPQNIQYF
. | TRBJ1-5 | few | TRBV6-5 | TGTGCCAGCAGACGGGGTTCGAATCAGCCCCAGCATTTT | CASRRGSNQPQHF
. | TRBJ2-7 | . | TRBV29-1 | TGCAGCGTTTCGGTAGGGGGGCCAAGTAAGCAGTACTTC | CSVSVGGPSKQYF
. | TRBJ1-6 | . | TRBV5-1 | TGCGCCAGCAGCTTGGGAGTTAATTCACCCCTCCACTTT | CASSLGVNSPLHF
. | TRBJ2-7 | . | TRBV5-6 | TGTGCCAGCAGCTTGGCGAGCTCCTACGAGCAGTACTTC | CASSLASSYEQYF
. | TRBJ2-7 | few | TRBV15 | TGTGCCACCAGCCCGTCGCGGGGGCTTGTGGAGGAGCAGTACTTC | CATSPSRGLVEEQYF
TRBD2 | TRBJ2-1 | . | TRBV5-4 | TGTGCCAGCAGCTTCTCCGGCGGGGGTTACAATGAGCAGTTCTTC | CASSFSGGGYNEQFF
. | TRBJ2-5 | . | TRBV7-6 | TGTGCCAGCAGCTCTTGGGGACCTTTCCAAGAGACCCAGTACTTC | CASSSWGPFQETQYF
TRBD2 | TRBJ2-7 | once | TRBV6-5 | TGTGCCAGCAGTTCCGGGACTAACTACGAGCAGTACTTC | CASSSGTNYEQYF
. | TRBJ2-7 | . | TRBV27 | TGTGCCAGCAGTCCATGGGCCGGATCTTACGAGCAGTACTTC | CASSPWAGSYEQYF
. | TRBJ2-7 | . | TRBV11-2 | TGTGCCAGCAGCTTAGGAGGGGAGATAGGCGAGCAGTACTTC | CASSLGGEIGEQYF
TRBD1 | TRBJ2-2 | . | TRBV6-5 | TGTGCCAGCAGCCAGACAGGGGAAAACACCGGGGAGCTGTTTTTT | CASSQTGENTGELFF
. | TRBJ1-2 | few | TRBV7-9 | TGTGCCAGCAGCCCCATTGGGTCGGGGCATGGCTACACCTTC | CASSPIGSGHGYTF
. | TRBJ1-1 | few | TRBV15 | TGTGCCACCAGCAGCCTGACAGAGAACACTGAAGCTTTCTTT | CATSSLTENTEAFF
. | TRBJ2-7 | few | TRBV2 | TGTGCCAGCCAGATCCACGGGGGCTCCTACGAGCAGTACTTC | CASQIHGGSYEQYF
TRBD1 | TRBJ1-4 | . | TRBV5-6 | TGTGCCAGCAGCGCGGCAGGGACAGGGGATGAAAAACTGTTTTTT | CASSAAGTGDEKLFF
. | TRBJ1-1 | . | TRBV14 | TGTGCCAGCAGCCAAGGCAGAAGGAACACTGAAGCTTTCTTT | CASSQGRRNTEAFF
TRBD2 | TRBJ2-5 | . | TRBV19 | TGTGCCAGTAGTCTCACCCTAGCGGACGTGTACCAAGAGACCCAGTACTTC | CASSLTLADVYQETQYF
. | TRBJ2-7 | . | TRBV11-1 | TGTGCCAGCAGCTTATGGGACACCCACGAGCAGTACTTC | CASSLWDTHEQYF
. | TRBJ1-2 | few | TRBV19 | TGTGCCAGTAGTTGGTCGGGCGCTAACTATGGCTACACCTTC | CASSWSGANYGYTF
. | TRBJ2-1 | . | TRBV27 | TGTGCCAGCCACTCCTACAATGAGCAGTTCTTC | CASHSYNEQFF
TRBD1 | TRBJ1-1 | . | TRBV7-9 | TGTGCCAGCAGCGGGGGACAGTCAAGAAACACTGAAGCTTTCTTT | CASSGGQSRNTEAFF
. | TRBJ2-7 | . | TRBV7-8 | TGTGCCAGCAGCTTACGGGCGGGGTCGGCCTACGAGCAGTACTTC | CASSLRAGSAYEQYF
TRBD1 | TRBJ2-5 | . | TRBV13 | TGTGCCAGCAGCTTACGTTCCGGGACAGGGGGAGAGACCCAGTACTTC | CASSLRSGTGGETQYF
. | TRBJ2-7 | . | TRBV5-6 | TGTGCCAGCAGTTTCGGGACCCCCCTCTACGAGCAGTACTTC | CASSFGTPLYEQYF
. | TRBJ2-3 | . | TRBV4-1 | TGCGCCAGCAGCCGGGGGCCAACTAGCACAGATACGCAGTATTTT | CASSRGPTSTDTQYF
. | TRBJ1-2 | few | TRBV29-1 | TGCAGCGTTGATAGGGGAAACTATGGCTACACCTTC | CSVDRGNYGYTF
. | TRBJ2-7 | many | TRBV7-6 | TGTGCCAGCAGCCCTGGACCAAACTACGAGCAGTACTTC | CASSPGPNYEQYF
. | TRBJ2-1 | . | TRBV5-6 | TGTGCCAGCAGCTTGATGGGCGAGGAGTTCTTC | CASSLMGEEFF
. | TRBJ1-1 | few | TRBV19 | TGTGCCAGTAGTATCCCCGGCCAGGAACGGGGAGCTTTCTTT | CASSIPGQERGAFF
. | TRBJ1-3 | . | TRBV2 | TGTGCCAGCAGTGTGAGGGCAGAGGAAGGAAACACCATATATTTT | CASSVRAEEGNTIYF
. | TRBJ1-1 | . | TRBV27 | TGTGCCAGCAGTTTGGGGGAGGACACTGAAGCTTTCTTT | CASSLGEDTEAFF
. | TRBJ2-7 | . | TRBV11-1 | TGTGCCAGCAGCTTGGCGGTCGAGCAGTACTTC | CASSLAVEQYF
. | TRBJ2-7 | . | TRBV13 | TGTGCCAGCAGCGGTCCGGGGGACGAGCAGTACTTC | CASSGPGDEQYF
. | TRBJ2-5 | . | TRBV5-6 | TGTGCCACCAGCGCAGCCTCCTCGGAGACCCAGTACTTC | CATSAASSETQYF
. | TRBJ2-3 | few | TRBV7-2 | TGTGCCAGCAGCCCAAGTCAGGCAGATACGCAGTATTTT | CASSPSQADTQYF
TRBD1 | TRBJ1-1 | . | TRBV30 | TGTGCCTGGACCCTGGGGACAGGGGAAGCTTTCTTT | CAWTLGTGEAFF
TRBD1 | TRBJ2-7 | once | TRBV27 | TGTGCCAGCAGTCTCGGGACAGGGCATACCTACGAGCAGTACTTC | CASSLGTGHTYEQYF
. | TRBJ2-1 | few | TRBV27 | TGTGCCAGCAGGGTCGAAGGCTCCTACAATGAGCAGTTCTTC | CASRVEGSYNEQFF
TRBD2 | TRBJ2-7 | . | TRBV11-2 | TGTGCCAGCAGCCCTCGGACTAGCGGTGACGAGCAGTACTTC | CASSPRTSGDEQYF
. | TRBJ1-3 | . | TRBV30 | TGTGCCTGGAGTGTAAACACTGAAACTCGAAACACCATATATTTT | CAWSVNTETRNTIYF
. | TRBJ2-5 | few | TRBV27 | TGTGCCAGCAGTTTATCAGGGAACCAAGAGACCCAGTACTTC | CASSLSGNQETQYF
TRBD1 | TRBJ1-5 | . | TRBV7-9 | TGTGCCAGCAGCTCGGGGACAGGGAACAATCAGCCCCAGCATTTT | CASSSGTGNNQPQHF
TRBD2 | TRBJ2-1 | . | TRBV27 | TGTGCCAGCAGTTCGTCACGGACTAGCTCCTACAATGAGCAGTTCTTC | CASSSSRTSSYNEQFF
. | TRBJ2-2 | . | TRBV7-9 | TGTGCCAGCAGCTTCGGCGAAACCGGGGAGCTGTTTTTT | CASSFGETGELFF
. | TRBJ1-6 | . | TRBV4-3 | TGCGCCAGCAGCCAATCCGCCGGGACGGTGAATTCACCCCTCCACTTT | CASSQSAGTVNSPLHF
TRBD1 | TRBJ2-7 | . | TRBV5-1 | TGCGCCAGCAGCTTAGGAAAGACAGGGGCCAGGAACTACGAGCAGTACTTC | CASSLGKTGARNYEQYF
. | TRBJ2-7 | . | TRBV5-6 | TGTGCCAGCAGCACCGGACGGTCGTTCGGGGATTCCTACGAGCAGTACTTC | CASSTGRSFGDSYEQYF